This T cell receptor beta chain was retrieved from a study of identical twins. MiXCR was run by TCRdb on the 5' RACE reads, yielding one entry per CDR3 protein. Of approximately 220,000 distinct CDR3 sequences in the sample, around a tenth were seen once. Germline CDR1 and CDR2: MNHEY and SVGAGI. The CDR3 contains 15 residues. With V trimmed by 1 base and J by 4 bases, 3 bases remained unmatched. The rearrangement links TRBV6-5 to TRBJ2-2; TRBD2 agrees at 7 bases. The sample was memory (CD45RO+) T cells sorted from blood. The clonotype comes from a woman aged 18-35 years in good health. The CDR3 loop is CASSYWGGATGELFF. The CDR3 region has the DNA TGTGCCAGCAGTTACTGGGGGGGAGCCACCGGGGAGCTGTTTTTT.